The sequence of this T cell receptor (beta chain) was determined in a study of blood T cell repertoires in COVID-19. The overall study: Samples representing acute and convalescent COVID-19 were sourced from the United States, Italy and Spain. PBMCs, B-cell-depleted T cells, or T cells were the source of the cDNA or gDNA that made up the material.

Per the authors' pipeline: Estimates of nucleated cell counts were drawn from the amplification of reference gene primers. The repertoire was sequenced with immunoSEQ multiplex PCR; TCRdb's copy has only in-frame clones and lacks some. That table gives V, J and clone size, and the DNA gave D and trimming. Of some 370,000 clones listed, roughly four fifths are singletons. Participants reported their clinical history, and cohort assignment relied on those reports. Sequencing used PBMCs or T cells enriched from blood (not recorded which). The source of this sequence is a woman in her fifties or sixties who had recovered from COVID-19.

The CDR3 loop is CASSLGDSLYGYTF. The CDR3 DNA reads as TGTGCCAGCAGCCTGGGGGACAGTTTATATGGCTACACCTTC. The V gene is TRBV5-6, the J gene TRBJ1-2; TRBD1 matches at 7 bases. Germline V gene data show CDR1 as SGHDT and CDR2 as YYEEEE. V lost 4 bases to trimming and J lost 5 bases; unmatched junction nucleotides: 8. The CDR3 consists of 14 residues.